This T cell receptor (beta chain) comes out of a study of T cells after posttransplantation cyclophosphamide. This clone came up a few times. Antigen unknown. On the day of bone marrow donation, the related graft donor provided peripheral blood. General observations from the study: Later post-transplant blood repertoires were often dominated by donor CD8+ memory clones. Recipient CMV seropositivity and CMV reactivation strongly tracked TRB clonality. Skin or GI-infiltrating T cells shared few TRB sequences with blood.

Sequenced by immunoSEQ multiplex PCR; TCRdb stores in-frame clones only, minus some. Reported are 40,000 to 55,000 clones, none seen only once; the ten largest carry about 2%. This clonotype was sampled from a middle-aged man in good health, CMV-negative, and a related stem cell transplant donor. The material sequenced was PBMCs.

Here the CDR3 reads CASRYYSTEAFF. In DNA, the CDR3 is TGTGCCAGCAGATACTATAGCACTGAAGCTTTCTTT. This rearrangement joins TRBV7-2 to TRBJ1-1, with D hard to call. Germline CDR1 SGHTA, CDR2 FQGNSA. The CDR3 is 12 residues long. Trimming pared 6 bases from V and 4 bases from J, leaving 9 bases between. Variable domain in full (rest from reference TRBV7-2 and TRBJ1-1): GAGVSQSPSNKVTEKGKDVELRCDPISGHTALYWYRQSLGQGLEFLIYFQGNSAPDKSGLPSDRFSAERTGGSVSTLTIQRTQQEDSAVYLCASRYYSTEAFFGQGTRLTVV.